These T cell receptor beta chains were read from a single sample in a study of shared clonotypes between healthy human individuals. Using immunoSEQ multiplex PCR, the repertoire was profiled, and TCRdb retains in-frame clones only, with some absent. The sample lists about 2 million clones, about 95% occurring once. Sequencing was performed on naive CD8+ T cells sorted from blood. The receptor set was obtained from a man aged 18 to 29 in good health. Each CDR3 is given with its conserved first and last residue. A D gene is named only where the DNA matches it firmly. Rows may omit the clone size; those that give it use once, few, many or a size class.

V	D	size	J	CDR3	DNA
TRBV27	-	-	TRBJ1-5	CASSPAAGEWGQPQHF	TGTGCCAGCAGCCCTGCGGCAGGGGAATGGGGTCAGCCCCAGCATTTT
TRBV5-8	-	-	TRBJ1-6	CASSLGAGPLHF	TGTGCCAGCAGCTTGGGGGCAGGGCCCCTCCACTTT
TRBV5-4	-	once	TRBJ1-1	CASSLGVQNTEAFF	TGTGCCAGCAGCTTGGGGGTACAGAACACTGAAGCTTTCTTT
TRBV5-1	-	few	TRBJ1-5	CASRIDSNQPQHF	TGCGCCAGCAGGATAGATAGCAATCAGCCCCAGCATTTT
TRBV13	-	-	TRBJ2-7	CASSLQTGFNEQYF	TGTGCCAGCAGCTTACAAACAGGGTTTAACGAGCAGTACTTC
TRBV27	-	-	TRBJ1-6	CASSLEGTSYNSPLHF	TGTGCCAGCAGTTTAGAGGGAACGTCCTATAATTCACCCCTCCACTTT
TRBV7-9	-	-	TRBJ1-6	CASSLVIGPLGPDSPLHF	TGTGCCAGCAGCTTAGTTATAGGGCCGCTAGGGCCTGATTCACCCCTCCACTTT
TRBV19	-	once	TRBJ2-3	CASSIGLLTDTQYF	TGTGCCAGTAGTATTGGGCTGCTCACAGATACGCAGTATTTT
TRBV6-1	TRBD2	-	TRBJ2-2	CASSEVAGGGTGELFF	TGTGCCAGCAGTGAAGTAGCGGGAGGGGGGACCGGGGAGCTGTTTTTT
TRBV10-3	-	-	TRBJ1-1	CAISESLNTEAFF	TGTGCCATCAGTGAGAGTTTGAACACTGAAGCTTTCTTT
TRBV7-9	TRBD1	-	TRBJ1-5	CASSPGTGSNQPQHF	TGTGCCAGCAGCCCCGGGACAGGGAGCAATCAGCCCCAGCATTTT
TRBV21-1	-	-	TRBJ2-2	CASSKESSRPNTGELFF	TGTGCCAGCAGCAAAGAATCATCCAGGCCCAACACCGGGGAGCTGTTTTTT